This entry lists 5 T cell receptor beta chains sequenced from one sample in a study of beta chain features in type 1 diabetes. Expressed TCRB transcripts were sequenced because the entire RNA isolate underwent reverse transcription. Generated by immunoSEQ multiplex PCR, the TCRdb table keeps only in-frame clones and is missing some. This sample yields roughly 150,000 clones, of which around 10% are seen a single time; about 2% belongs to the top ten. The specimen was central memory CD4+ T cells from blood. These receptors came from a young man in good health.

This clone came up a few times. The CDR3 protein is CASSLDQQGNEQFF. CDR3 bases: TGTGCCAGCAGCTTAGATCAACAGGGCAATGAGCAGTTCTTC. The chain couples TRBV11-3 to TRBJ2-1; tentatively, D is TRBD1 (6 bases). V dropped 0 bases and J dropped 6 bases, with 9 bases sitting between them. The CDR3 loop spans 14 amino acids. In germline, CDR1 is SGHNT, CDR2 YENEEA.

The chain carries TRBV5-1 and TRBJ2-1; D remains ambiguous. Germline V gene data show CDR1 as SGHRS and CDR2 as YFSETQ. Trimming shortened V by 4 bases and J by 6 bases, and 14 bases separated the two germline ends. This CDR3 has 14 amino acids. The CDR3: CASSQGIWVNEQFF. CDR3 nucleotide sequence: TGCGCCAGCAGCCAAGGGATTTGGGTCAATGAGCAGTTCTTC.

This clone came up many times. This chain joins TRBV5-4 and TRBJ1-1; 8 bases align to TRBD1. V gave up 4 bases and J gave up 4 bases; unmatched junction bases: 12. The CDR3 has 16 residues. Germline CDR1 and CDR2: SGHNT and YYREEE (reference sequence). This CDR3 is CASSRDLGTGPTEAFF. The CDR3 coding sequence is TGTGCCAGCAGCCGCGACCTTGGGACAGGTCCCACTGAAGCTTTCTTT. Filled out from reference TRBV5-4 and TRBJ1-1, the complete variable domain reads ETGVTQSPTHLIKTRGQQVTLRCSSQSGHNTVSWYQQALGQGPQFIFQYYREEENGRGNFPPRFSGLQFPNYSSELNVNALELDDSALYLCASSRDLGTGPTEAFFGQGTRLTVV.

The chain uses TRBV5-1 and TRBJ1-1, with D maybe TRBD1 (5 bases). V was trimmed by 0 bases and J by 1 base, leaving 10 bases between them. The CDR3 totals 15 residues. The germline gives CDR1 SGHRS, CDR2 YFSETQ. CDR3 region: CASSLGRQRNTEAFF. The CDR3 nucleotides read TGCGCCAGCAGCTTGGGGAGACAGAGGAACACTGAAGCTTTCTTT.

The chain has TRBV7-3 and TRBJ2-1, with 14 bases matching TRBD2. Germline CDR1 SGHTA, CDR2 FQGTGA. This CDR3 is 15 amino acids long. V shed 4 bases and J 8 bases; nucleotides not matched to a gene: 4. CDR3 DNA: TGTGCCAGCAGCTCGGGACTAGCGGGAGTCGATGAGCAGTTCTTC. This sequence encodes CASSSGLAGVDEQFF. The full variable domain, completed using reference TRBV7-3 and TRBJ2-1, is GAGVSQTPSNKVTEKGKYVELRCDPISGHTALYWYRQSLGQGPEFLIYFQGTGAADDSGLPNDRFFAVRPEGSVSTLKIQRTERGDSAVYLCASSSGLAGVDEQFFGPGTRLTVL.